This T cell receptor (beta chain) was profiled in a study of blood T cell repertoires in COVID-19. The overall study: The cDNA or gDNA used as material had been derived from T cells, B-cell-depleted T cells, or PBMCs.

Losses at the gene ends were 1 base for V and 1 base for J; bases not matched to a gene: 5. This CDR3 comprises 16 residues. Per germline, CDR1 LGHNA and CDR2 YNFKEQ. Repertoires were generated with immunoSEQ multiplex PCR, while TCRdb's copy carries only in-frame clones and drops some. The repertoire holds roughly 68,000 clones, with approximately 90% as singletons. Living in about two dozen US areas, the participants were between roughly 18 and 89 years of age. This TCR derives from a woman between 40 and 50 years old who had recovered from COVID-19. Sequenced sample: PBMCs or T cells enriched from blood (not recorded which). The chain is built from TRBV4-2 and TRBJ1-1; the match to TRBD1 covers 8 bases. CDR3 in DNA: TGTGCCAGCAGCCAAGGTTTCGGACAGGGGAACACTGAAGCTTTCTTT. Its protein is CASSQGFGQGNTEAFF.